These 32 T cell receptor beta chains came from one sample sequenced in a study of T cells after yellow fever vaccination. TCRdb used MiXCR to reprocess the 5' RACE reads, holding one entry per CDR3 protein. The sample comprises hundreds of thousands of distinct CDR3 sequences, around an eighth of which are singletons, and around 3% rests with the top ten. The source was CD4+ T cells sorted from PBMCs, collected 15 days after the yellow fever booster vaccination. The receptors originated from a young man who received the YFV17D yellow fever vaccine.

V usage is TRBV29-1 and J usage is TRBJ2-7, with D possibly called TRBD1 or TRBD2 (5 bases each). The germline V gene encodes CDR1 SQVTM and CDR2 ANQGSEA. Trimming stripped 2 bases from V and 5 bases from J, with 22 bases between. The CDR3 consists of 16 residues. The CDR3 protein is CSVEKDRGRRCDEQYV. The CDR3 nucleotides are TGCAGCGTTGAAAAGGATAGGGGACGGCGTTGCGACGAGCAGTACGTC.

This clonotype was detected only a few times. V is TRBV7-3 and J is TRBJ2-3; the D is unclear. The CDR3 is 12 amino acids. Germline CDR1 SGHTA, CDR2 FQGTGA. Trimming left V 3 bases short and J 5 bases short, with 6 bases between. DNA of the CDR3: TGTGCCAGCAGCTTTTATGGAGATACGCAGTATTTT. Translation gives CASSFYGDTQYF.

The V call is TRBV5-4, the J call TRBJ2-5, with D possibly TRBD2 on 5 matching bases. Germline V CDR1 and CDR2: SGHNT, YYREEE (reference sequence). Between the trimmed V and J ends, which lost 2 bases and 2 bases, there was a span of 16 bases. This CDR3 contains 16 residues. CDR3 amino acids: CASSLGITRRQETQYF. CDR3 in DNA: TGTGCCAGCAGCTTAGGGATTACTAGGAGGCAAGAGACCCAGTACTTC.

This clonotype was picked up a small number of times. The chain links TRBV18 to TRBJ1-6; TRBD1 matches 9 bases. J gave up 6 bases and V 3 bases, and 9 bases lay outside the gene matches. CDR1 and CDR2 (germline): KGHSH, LQKENI. The CDR3 length is 17 residues. Here the CDR3 DNA reads TGTGCCAGCTCACCTTTTATCGGGACAGGGATTAATTCACCCCTCCACTTT. It yields the protein CASSPFIGTGINSPLHF.

Ten or more counts support this clonotype. The CDR3 bases are TGTGCCAGCAGCTTAGAACTAGCTGATGAGCAGTTCTTC. Translated, it gives CASSLELADEQFF. The gene calls are TRBV7-2 and TRBJ2-1; D is possibly TRBD2 (6 bases). Deletions cut 1 base from V and 8 bases from J, with 9 bases between. This CDR3 has 13 amino acids. Germline assignment: CDR1 SGHTA and CDR2 FQGNSA.

The rearrangement joins TRBV20-1 to TRBJ2-5; D is undetermined. CDR1 and CDR2 from the germline V gene are DFQATT and SNEGSKA (reference sequence). The length of the CDR3 is 12 residues. CDR3 amino acids: CSDFYQEETQYF. Written as DNA, the CDR3 is TGCAGCGATTTCTATCAAGAAGAGACCCAGTACTTC.

The chain uses TRBV29-1 and TRBJ2-3, with D perhaps TRBD2 (6 bases). In germline, CDR1 is SQVTM, CDR2 ANQGSEA. This CDR3 has 16 amino acids. Trimming stripped 6 bases from V and 3 bases from J, with 22 bases between. This CDR3 is CSVNRAGSRVTDTQYF. The CDR3 bases are TGCAGCGTCAATCGGGCGGGGTCCCGGGTGACAGATACGCAGTATTTT.

This chain links TRBV7-2 with TRBJ1-1; 9 nucleotides match TRBD1. Germline assignment: CDR1 SGHTA and CDR2 FQGNSA. This CDR3 has 16 amino acids. J lost 6 bases, V lost 4 bases, and 12 bases had no gene match. The CDR3 sequence: CASSSKIWTGVPEAFF. In DNA, the CDR3 is TGTGCCAGCAGCTCAAAAATTTGGACAGGGGTCCCTGAAGCTTTCTTT.

This clonotype has at least ten counts. V is TRBV6-2 or TRBV6-3 and J is TRBJ2-5, with D hard to call. Per the germline V gene, CDR1 is MNHEY and CDR2 is SVGEGT. The CDR3 spans 11 residues. Trimming shortened V by 4 bases and J by 5 bases, and 5 bases separated the two germline ends. The CDR3 reads CASSFVETQYF. The CDR3 DNA sequence: TGTGCCAGCAGTTTCGTGGAGACCCAGTACTTC.

The chain joins TRBV5-1 to TRBJ2-2; a weak D match, TRBD2 (6 bases). Looked up from germline, CDR1 is SGHRS and CDR2 is YFSETQ. The CDR3 runs 16 residues. Trimming removed 3 bases at V and 7 bases at J, with 19 bases between. The CDR3 DNA reads as TGCGCCAGCAGCTCCTCCGGCGGGGCGGATGTCGGGGAGCTGTTTTTT. Translation gives CASSSSGGADVGELFF.

The chain carries TRBV5-4 and TRBJ2-2, with TRBD2 matching 8 bases. The trim removed 4 bases at V and 3 bases at J, leaving 14 bases unmatched. Germline V gives CDR1 SGHNT, CDR2 YYREEE (reference sequence). The CDR3 has 18 amino acids. CDR3 in amino acids: CASSLRSGSGGYTGELFF. CDR3 bases: TGTGCCAGCAGCCTCCGGTCTGGGAGCGGGGGATACACCGGGGAGCTGTTTTTT.

This clonotype came up many times. The chain joins TRBV5-1 to TRBJ2-1; D is undetermined. CDR3 length equals 13 residues. Looked up from germline, CDR1 is SGHRS and CDR2 is YFSETQ. The V gene lost 0 bases and the J gene lost 7 bases, with 8 bases spanning the gap. This CDR3 reads CASSLALGNEQFF. The CDR3 bases are TGCGCCAGCAGCTTGGCCCTAGGGAATGAGCAGTTCTTC.

This clonotype was counted only a few times. V is TRBV5-8 and J is TRBJ2-3, with 10 bases fitting TRBD2. The CDR3 spans 18 residues. In germline, CDR1 is SGHTS, CDR2 YDEGEE. V lost 5 bases and J lost 6; bases outside the gene matches: 18. CDR3 nucleotide sequence: TGTGCCAGCAGTCAAAATCAATACTTAGCGGGGGGAGCGGATACGCAGTATTTT. Translation: CASSQNQYLAGGADTQYF. The full variable domain, completed using reference TRBV5-8 and TRBJ2-3, is EAGVTQSPTHLIKTRGQQATLRCSPISGHTSVYWYQQALGLGLQFLLWYDEGEERNRGNFPPRFSGRQFPNYSSELNVNALELEDSALYLCASSQNQYLAGGADTQYFGPGTRLTVL.

This rearrangement joins TRBV12-3 or TRBV12-4 to TRBJ2-2; TRBD2 is a possible D gene (6 bases). Trimming took off 3 bases at V and 3 bases at J, with 11 bases between the two ends. CDR3 length: 15 amino acids. The CDR3 sequence: CASSFPPGDTGELFF. Here the CDR3 DNA reads TGTGCCAGCAGTTTTCCCCCGGGGGACACCGGGGAGCTGTTTTTT.

The chain carries TRBV14 and TRBJ2-3; 7 bases match TRBD2. V lost 1 base, J lost 5 bases, and 12 bases stayed unmatched. The CDR3 runs to 17 residues. Germline CDR1 SGHDN, CDR2 FVKESK. Written as DNA, the CDR3 is TGTGCCAGCAGCCAAGGACTGGGCGGGGGAAGCGGAGATACGCAGTATTTT. It is translated as CASSQGLGGGSGDTQYF.

The rearrangement links TRBV7-2 to TRBJ2-7; D is possibly TRBD2 (6 bases). CDR3 length equals 15 residues. CDR1 and CDR2 from the germline V gene are SGHTA and FQGNSA. The ends were cut back, 4 bases at V and 4 bases at J, with 17 bases in the middle. This CDR3 is CASSSTRRGSYEQYF. The CDR3 DNA is TGTGCCAGCAGCTCGACTAGACGAGGGTCGTACGAGCAGTACTTC.

This clonotype was seen a handful of times. The chain is built from TRBV7-2 and TRBJ2-7; TRBD2 might be the D (6 bases). Trimming pared 5 bases from V and 2 bases from J, leaving 16 bases between. This CDR3 contains 15 residues. CDR1 and CDR2 from the germline V gene are SGHTA and FQGNSA. The CDR3 DNA reads TGTGCCAGCAGCCAATCCCGGGACTCCGCCTACGAGCAGTACTTC. Translating gives CASSQSRDSAYEQYF.

This clonotype was seen a few times. The V and J genes are TRBV5-4 and TRBJ1-4; 9 bases map to TRBD1. Germline V gives CDR1 SGHNT, CDR2 YYREEE (reference sequence). V was pared by 0 bases and J by 16 bases, with 7 bases of the junction left unmatched. The CDR3 is made up of 13 amino acids. The chain's CDR3 is CASSLEQGATTFF. The CDR3 DNA reads TGTGCCAGCAGCTTGGAACAGGGGGCGACTACGTTTTTT.

This clonotype has a handful of counts. This chain joins TRBV3-1 and TRBJ1-1; D is undetermined. The germline V and J ends were trimmed by 8 bases and 11 bases, with 15 bases remaining between them. The V gene's germline CDR1 is LGHDT and CDR2 YNNKEL (reference sequence). This CDR3 has 11 residues. The DNA of the CDR3 is TGTGCCAGCGACGGTAGGGCGGGCGCTTTCTTT. This gives the protein CASDGRAGAFF.

The CDR3 sequence is CASSLEAVPGTQYF. The CDR3 nucleotides are TGTGCCAGCAGCTTAGAGGCGGTCCCGGGTACGCAGTATTTT. This sequence joins TRBV7-2 and TRBJ2-3; D remains ambiguous. The length of the CDR3 is 14 residues. Germline lookup yields CDR1 SGHTA and CDR2 FQGNSA. V was trimmed by 1 base and J by 8 bases, leaving 13 bases between them.

V and J are TRBV3-1 and TRBJ2-1; D tentatively reads TRBD1 or TRBD2 (5 bases each). Germline-derived CDR1 and CDR2 are LGHDT and YNNKEL (reference sequence). Trimming shortened V by 0 bases and J by 6 bases, and 12 bases separated the two germline ends. The CDR3 sequence is 15 residues long. CDR3 in amino acids: CASSQDLGTTNEQFF. The CDR3 nucleotides are TGTGCCAGCAGCCAAGATCTTGGGACGACCAATGAGCAGTTCTTC.

The sample holds a few counts of this clonotype. The chain has TRBV29-1 and TRBJ2-1; 8 nucleotides match TRBD2. V trimming: 2 bases; J trimming: 3 bases; junction bases outside the gene matches: 0. Germline V gives CDR1 SQVTM, CDR2 ANQGSEA. The CDR3 runs to 13 residues. In DNA, the CDR3 is TGCAGCGTTGAACGGGGGGGCTACAATGAGCAGTTCTTC. It yields the protein CSVERGGYNEQFF.

The chain joins TRBV4-1 to TRBJ1-2; the match to TRBD1 covers 7 bases. The trim removed 4 bases at V and 4 bases at J, leaving 9 bases unmatched. From germline, CDR1 is MGHRA and CDR2 YSYEKL. CDR3 length equals 15 residues. For the CDR3, the DNA is TGCGCCAGCAGCCCCTCAGGACAGGCTTTCTATGGCTACACCTTC. The encoded protein is CASSPSGQAFYGYTF.

A few counts support this clonotype. The chain recombines TRBV7-2 with TRBJ1-1; tentative D call: TRBD1 (6 bases). V gave up 5 bases and J gave up 1 base, with 11 bases separating them. Germline V CDR1 and CDR2: SGHTA, FQGNSA. The CDR3 loop spans 14 amino acids. As DNA, the CDR3 is TGTGCCAGCAGCCCCGACAGGACGAACACTGAAGCTTTCTTT. Translating gives CASSPDRTNTEAFF.

The chain carries TRBV5-1 and TRBJ2-2; D unclear. V was cut by 0 bases and J by 6 bases, with 6 bases left in between. The CDR3 is 13 amino acids. Germline V CDR1 and CDR2: SGHRS, YFSETQ. CDR3 nucleotides: TGCGCCAGCAGCTTGGAATTATCCGGGGAGCTGTTTTTT. This translates into CASSLELSGELFF.

This clonotype has only a few counts. The V gene is TRBV5-1, the J gene TRBJ2-5; 11 nucleotides align to TRBD2. This CDR3 has 16 residues. V was pared by 4 bases and J by 5 bases, with 10 bases of the junction left unmatched. CDR1 is SGHRS and CDR2 is YFSETQ in the germline V gene. CDR3 amino acids: CASSPTSGGILETQYF. The CDR3 DNA reads as TGCGCCAGCAGCCCAACTAGCGGGGGTATCCTGGAGACCCAGTACTTC. The variable domain in full, with the rest retrieved from reference TRBV5-1 and TRBJ2-5, is KAGVTQTPRYLIKTRGQQVTLSCSPISGHRSVSWYQQTPGQGLQFLFEYFSETQRNKGNFPGRFSGRQFSNSRSEMNVSTLELGDSALYLCASSPTSGGILETQYFGPGTRLLVL.

The genes are TRBV12-3 or TRBV12-4 and TRBJ1-5, with no clear D. CDR3 size: 15 residues. Deletions cut 3 bases from V and 2 bases from J, with 11 bases between. This CDR3 is CASSFLTVGNQPQHF. DNA of the CDR3: TGTGCCAGCAGTTTCTTAACGGTCGGCAATCAGCCCCAGCATTTT.

The chain has TRBV27 and TRBJ2-4; TRBD1 agrees at 7 bases. Germline CDR1 and CDR2: MNHEY and SMNVEV (reference sequence). The trim removed 6 bases at V and 1 base at J, leaving 9 bases unmatched. The CDR3 runs 16 residues. The CDR3 here is CASSRTGRAAKNIQYF. CDR3 DNA: TGTGCCAGCAGCCGGACAGGTCGAGCGGCCAAAAACATTCAGTACTTC.

This clonotype was observed many times. The V call is TRBV7-3, the J call TRBJ2-3; D possibly corresponds to TRBD2 (6 bases). In germline, CDR1 is SGHTA, CDR2 FQGTGA. Trimming removed 5 bases from V and 4 bases from J, with 13 bases in between. There are 14 residues in the CDR3. The CDR3 bases are TGTGCCAGCAGCCCCTTTGCGGGGTCAGATACGCAGTATTTT. Translated: CASSPFAGSDTQYF.

The chain employs TRBV5-1 and TRBJ2-7; 7 bases are shared with TRBD1. The CDR3 runs 14 residues. After removal of 6 bases from V and 5 bases from J, the junction contained 11 bases not matched to a gene. Germline assignment: CDR1 SGHRS and CDR2 YFSETQ. CDR3 amino acids: CASNNDRVGNEQYF. CDR3 nucleotide sequence: TGCGCCAGCAACAACGACAGGGTCGGGAACGAGCAGTACTTC.

Here the CDR3 DNA reads TGTGCCAGCAGCTTATATGCAGGGGTAGTTATGAACACTGAAGCTTTCTTT. The encoded protein is CASSLYAGVVMNTEAFF. The chain joins TRBV7-3 to TRBJ1-1; tentative D call: TRBD1 (6 bases). CDR3 length: 17 amino acids. Germline CDR1 is SGHTA and CDR2 is FQGTGA. The ends were cut back, 2 bases at V and 0 bases at J, with 16 bases in the middle.

The J gene is TRBJ1-3, the V gene TRBV30, with D hard to call. Germline V gene lookup returns CDR1 GTSNPN and CDR2 SVGIG (reference sequence). CDR3 size: 11 residues. V was cut by 8 bases and J by 8 bases, with 13 bases left in between. CDR3 sequence: CALGLQDTIYF. CDR3 sequence (DNA): TGTGCCCTCGGGCTGCAGGACACCATATATTTT.